This TCR beta chain is drawn from a study of T-cell memory formation after mild COVID-19. Study information: Clustering of TCRs was largely donor specific.

In its sample, this clonotype was seen once. The V end lost 6 bases, the J end lost 2 bases, and 16 bases lay between the germline ends. Germline CDR1 MNHEY, CDR2 SVGAGI. The CDR3 contains 15 residues. TCRdb reanalysed the 5' RACE reads using MiXCR and keeps one entry per CDR3 protein. The sample lists about 200,000 distinct CDR3 sequences, around 16% occurring once. Sequences were obtained from PBMCs or a T cell subset sorted from them (not recorded which). The chain carries TRBV6-5 and TRBJ1-2; possibly TRBD1 for D (6 bases). The sequence was obtained from an adult woman who had mild COVID-19 (a few samples of this study predate the infection). Cell type and time point are not known. For the CDR3, the DNA is TGTGCCAGCAGCCTGGGGGGGGCCCTCAACTATGGCTACACCTTC. Protein sequence: CASSLGGALNYGYTF.